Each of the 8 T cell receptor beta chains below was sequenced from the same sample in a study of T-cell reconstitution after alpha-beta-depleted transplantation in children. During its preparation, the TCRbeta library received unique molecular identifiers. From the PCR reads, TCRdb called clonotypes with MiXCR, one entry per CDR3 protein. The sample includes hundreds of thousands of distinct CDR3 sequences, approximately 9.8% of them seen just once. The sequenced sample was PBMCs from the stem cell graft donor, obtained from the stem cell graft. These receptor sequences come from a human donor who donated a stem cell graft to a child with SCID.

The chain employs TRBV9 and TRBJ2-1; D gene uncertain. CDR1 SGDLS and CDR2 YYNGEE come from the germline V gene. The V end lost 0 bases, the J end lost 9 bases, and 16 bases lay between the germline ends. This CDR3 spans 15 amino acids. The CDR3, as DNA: TGTGCCAGCAGCGTAGCTGCTGTGGCGATCACTGAGCAGTTCTTC. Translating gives CASSVAAVAITEQFF.

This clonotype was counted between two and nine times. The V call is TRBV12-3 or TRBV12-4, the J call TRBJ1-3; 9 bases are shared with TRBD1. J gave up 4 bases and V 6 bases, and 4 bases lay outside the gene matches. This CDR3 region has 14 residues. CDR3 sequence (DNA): TGTGCCAGCAGAAGGGACAGGGCAGGAAACACCATATATTTT. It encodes CASRRDRAGNTIYF.

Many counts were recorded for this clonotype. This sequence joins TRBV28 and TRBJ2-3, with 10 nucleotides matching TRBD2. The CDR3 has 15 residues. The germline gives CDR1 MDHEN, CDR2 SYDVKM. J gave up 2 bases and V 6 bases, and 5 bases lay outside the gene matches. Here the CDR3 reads CASRSGGANTDTQYF. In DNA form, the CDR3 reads TGTGCCAGCAGAAGCGGGGGGGCGAACACAGATACGCAGTATTTT.

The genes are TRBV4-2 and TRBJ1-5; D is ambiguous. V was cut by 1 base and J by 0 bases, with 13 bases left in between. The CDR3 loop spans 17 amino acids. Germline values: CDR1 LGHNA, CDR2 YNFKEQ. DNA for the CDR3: TGTGCCAGCAGCCAAGGAATTATGGATTATAGCAATCAGCCCCAGCATTTT. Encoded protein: CASSQGIMDYSNQPQHF.

CDR3: CASSLGPRETQYF. In nucleotides, the CDR3 is TGTGCCAGCAGTTTGGGTCCGAGAGAGACCCAGTACTTC. The chain is built from TRBV12-3 or TRBV12-4 and TRBJ2-5; D is undetermined. This CDR3 spans 13 amino acids. Trimming removed 3 bases at V and 4 bases at J, with 9 bases between.

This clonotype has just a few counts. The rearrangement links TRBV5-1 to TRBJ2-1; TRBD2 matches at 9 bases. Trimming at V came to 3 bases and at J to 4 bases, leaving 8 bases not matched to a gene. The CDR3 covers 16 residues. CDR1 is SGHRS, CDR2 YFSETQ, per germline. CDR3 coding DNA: TGCGCCAGCAGCTCTTCTCCAGCGGGGGGTTACAATGAGCAGTTCTTC. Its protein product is CASSSSPAGGYNEQFF. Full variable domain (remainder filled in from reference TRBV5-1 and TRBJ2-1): KAGVTQTPRYLIKTRGQQVTLSCSPISGHRSVSWYQQTPGQGLQFLFEYFSETQRNKGNFPGRFSGRQFSNSRSEMNVSTLELGDSALYLCASSSSPAGGYNEQFFGPGTRLTVL.

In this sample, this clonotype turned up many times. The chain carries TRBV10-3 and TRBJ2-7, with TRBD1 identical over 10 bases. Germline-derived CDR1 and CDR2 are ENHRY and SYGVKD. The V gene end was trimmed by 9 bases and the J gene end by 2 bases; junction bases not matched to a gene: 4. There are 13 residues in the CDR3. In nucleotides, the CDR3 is TGTGCCATTGGGACAGGGGCGACCTACGAGCAGTACTTC. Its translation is CAIGTGATYEQYF.

The CDR3 coding sequence is TGTGCCAGCAGTTACAAACAGGGAAACACTGAAGCTTTCTTT. It specifies CASSYKQGNTEAFF. The rearrangement links TRBV9 to TRBJ1-1, with D possibly matching TRBD1 (6 bases). Germline-derived CDR1 and CDR2 are SGDLS and YYNGEE. The CDR3 has 14 residues. V was cut by 5 bases and J by 2 bases, with 13 bases left in between.